This TCR beta chain emerged from a study of beta chain features in type 1 diabetes. The table lists this clone with a few counts. Its specificity is unknown. General observations from the study: Researchers report that Type 1 diabetes patients had moderately but significantly shorter TCRB CDR3s across all four CD4+ subsets. VDJ junctions sequenced from type 1 diabetes patients showed fewer insertions and more deletions.

Sampling consisted of one heparinised blood draw per donor, averaging roughly 0.12 L. cDNA synthesis used the whole RNA isolate, giving expressed TCRB sequences. Clones were read by immunoSEQ multiplex PCR, and TCRdb kept only the in-frame ones, dropping some. The sample has about 160,000 clones; 7.8% are singletons. Germline values: CDR1 SGHNT, CDR2 YYREEE (reference sequence). The V and J ends lost 2 bases and 5 bases respectively, with 13 bases between them. The CDR3 contains 14 residues. This TCR was recovered from a woman aged 40 to 50 with type 1 diabetes. The specimen sequenced was central memory CD4+ T cells from blood. The rearrangement uses TRBV5-4 and TRBJ2-5; D is unresolved. CDR3 in amino acids: CASSFFETRETQYF. The CDR3 DNA reads TGTGCCAGCAGCTTCTTTGAAACCCGGGAGACCCAGTACTTC.